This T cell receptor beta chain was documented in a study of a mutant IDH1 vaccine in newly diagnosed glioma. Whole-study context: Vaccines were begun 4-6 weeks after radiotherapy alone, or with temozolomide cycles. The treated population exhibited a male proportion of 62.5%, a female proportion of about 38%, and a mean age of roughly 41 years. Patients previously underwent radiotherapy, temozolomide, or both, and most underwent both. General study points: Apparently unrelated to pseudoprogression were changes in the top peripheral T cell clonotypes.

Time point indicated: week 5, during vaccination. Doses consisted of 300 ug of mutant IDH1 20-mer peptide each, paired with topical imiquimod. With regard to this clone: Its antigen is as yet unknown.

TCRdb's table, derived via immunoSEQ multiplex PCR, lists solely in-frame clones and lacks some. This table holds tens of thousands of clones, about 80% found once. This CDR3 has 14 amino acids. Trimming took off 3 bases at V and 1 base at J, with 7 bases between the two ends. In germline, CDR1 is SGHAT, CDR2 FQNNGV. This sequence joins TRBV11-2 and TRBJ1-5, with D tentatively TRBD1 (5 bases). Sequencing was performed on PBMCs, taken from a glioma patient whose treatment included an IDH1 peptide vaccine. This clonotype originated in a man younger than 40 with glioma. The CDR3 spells CASSFRDSNQPQHF. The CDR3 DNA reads TGTGCCAGCAGCTTCCGGGACAGCAATCAGCCCCAGCATTTT.